This TCR beta chain was obtained from a study of shared clonotypes between healthy human individuals. Findings of the study overall: Generally, naive subsets (rather than memory subsets) showed larger estimated richness. Enrolling few donors narrowed the genetic and exposure-history diversity that was represented. Researchers sampled only blood; tissue repertoires likely differ.

Terminally differentiated effector memory CD45RA+ cells were excluded by CCR7 positive selection of CD45RO-negative cells. Notes on this clone: What it binds is unknown.

Data came from immunoSEQ multiplex PCR; TCRdb stores just in-frame clones and leaves some out. The data show about 590,000 clones, with around 95% seen just once and around 0.11% held by the top ten. The CDR3 is 14 amino acids. Deletions cut 4 bases from V and 7 bases from J, with 17 bases between. The V gene's germline CDR1 is SGHTA and CDR2 FQGNSA. This TCR derives from a woman aged 25-40 years in good health. The sample was naive CD8+ T cells sorted from blood. The chain employs TRBV7-2 and TRBJ2-7; TRBD1 might be the D (6 bases). The CDR3 DNA reads TGTGCCAGCAGCTCAGGGGTTCGAGGGGATGAGCAGTACTTC. The encoded protein is CASSSGVRGDEQYF.